The T cell receptor beta chain described here comes from a study of T cells in Graves' hyperthyroidism and ophthalmopathy. In this sample, this clonotype turned up a few times. What it binds is unknown. Amplification of TCR beta CDR3 regions used RNA as the template. HTBI primers were the set used in a first-round RT-PCR of the TCR CDR3. Using its own MiXCR run on the multiplex PCR reads, TCRdb lists one record per CDR3 protein. This sample has approximately 600,000 distinct CDR3 sequences, with around 15% found just once. From germline, CDR1 is SGHRS and CDR2 YFSETQ. The CDR3 loop spans 14 amino acids. Deletions cut 2 bases from V and 4 bases from J, with 9 bases between. Study-wide findings and caveats: Among thyroid clonotypes expanded above 0.001, most also appeared in blood.

The patients, who ranged from 18 to 65 in age, presented with newly diagnosed hyperthyroidism lasting under 2 months. Uncontrolled infection, other autoimmune disease, pregnancy or lactation barred patients from enrollment. On the basis of clinical symptoms, serum thyroxine and TRAb, thyroid ultrasound and orbital computed tomography, diagnoses were made. The sequenced sample consisted of blood. The TCR was taken from a woman in her 30s with Graves' hyperthyroidism. J is TRBJ1-4 and V is TRBV5-1; the D is unclear. As DNA, the CDR3 is TGCGCCAGCAGCTTCGGGTGGGGTAATGAAAAACTGTTTTTT. This translates into CASSFGWGNEKLFF. The full variable domain, in which reference TRBV5-1 and TRBJ1-4 provide the parts outside the CDR3, is KAGVTQTPRYLIKTRGQQVTLSCSPISGHRSVSWYQQTPGQGLQFLFEYFSETQRNKGNFPGRFSGRQFSNSRSEMNVSTLELGDSALYLCASSFGWGNEKLFFGSGTQLSVL.